This is a list of T cell receptor beta chains from one sample in a study of cytomegalovirus exposure and HLA in healthy donors. Repertoires were generated with immunoSEQ multiplex PCR, while TCRdb's copy carries only in-frame clones and drops some. Seen here are about 120,000 clones, over 75% observed once, and the top ten hold around 1.5%. Sequenced: PBMCs. Receptors originate from a woman aged 18-29 years in good health and CMV-seronegative. CDR3s include the opening cysteine and the closing phenylalanine or tryptophan. Fields, in order: J gene, clone size, D gene, V gene, CDR3 DNA, CDR3 protein. D genes are given only for firm matches. Rows give clone size only sometimes, using once, few, many, or a class for an expanded clone.

TRBJ2-7 . TRBD1 TRBV4-2 TGTGCCAGTGCATGGGACAGGGGATTGTACGAGCAGTACTTC CASAWDRGLYEQYF
TRBJ1-3 . TRBD1 TRBV7-6 TGTGCCAGCAGCTCCCGGACAGGGGCTGACGGAAACACCATATATTTT CASSSRTGADGNTIYF
TRBJ1-2 . TRBD1 TRBV19 TGTGCCAGTAGTCTTGGACAGGTTAACGGCTACACCTTC CASSLGQVNGYTF
TRBJ1-6 . . TRBV30 TGTGCCTGGAGTGCGGGGGACGGGCGAATTTCACCCCTCCACTTT CAWSAGDGRISPLHF
TRBJ2-1 . TRBD2 TRBV19 TGTGCTACCGCTAGCGGGGGATACAATGAGCAGTTCTTC CATASGGYNEQFF
TRBJ2-7 . TRBD2 TRBV10-3 TGTGCCATCAGTGAGTCCTCGGGGAGCGGGGCCTACGAGCAGTACTTC CAISESSGSGAYEQYF
TRBJ2-6 . . TRBV9 TGTGCCAGCAGGGGGGGGGCCTCTTCTGGGGCCAACGGCCTGACTTTC CASRGGASSGANGLTF
TRBJ2-1 . TRBD1 TRBV6-5 TGTGCCAGCAGTTACTTCGGGACAGGTCACAATGAGCAGTTCTTC CASSYFGTGHNEQFF
TRBJ1-2 . . TRBV5-4 TGTGCCAGCAGCTTGGTCGGAGGGACCCATGGCTACACCTTC CASSLVGGTHGYTF
TRBJ1-5 few . TRBV7-9 TGTGCCAGCAGCGGACAGAACAATCAGCCCCAGCATTTT CASSGQNNQPQHF
TRBJ1-1 few . TRBV19 TGTGCCAGTTCTCCCCTGGCTCCAAGATTGACTGAAGCTTTCTTT CASSPLAPRLTEAFF
TRBJ1-2 . . TRBV4-3 TGCGCCAGCAGCCCGTCTGGGAGTGGCTATGGCTACACCTTC CASSPSGSGYGYTF
TRBJ1-2 . . TRBV25-1 TGTGCCAGCAGTGAATACCAGGACTATGGCTACACCTTC CASSEYQDYGYTF
TRBJ2-3 . . TRBV2 TGTGCCAGCACCAGCGGACTCCGCACAGATACGCAGTATTTT CASTSGLRTDTQYF
TRBJ2-2 . . TRBV9 TGTGCCAGCAGCGCCCTAGGAAACACCGGGGAGCTGTTTTTT CASSALGNTGELFF
TRBJ2-7 . TRBD1 TRBV2 TGTGCCAGCAGTGAAAGTGTGTACAGGGGGTACGAGCAGTACTTC CASSESVYRGYEQYF
TRBJ2-1 . TRBD2 TRBV2 TGTGCCAGCTCGCGACTAGCGGGAACTGGGCTAGAGCAGTTCTTC CASSRLAGTGLEQFF
TRBJ1-1 few TRBD1 TRBV28 TGTGCCAGCAGTCCGGGACAGGCTACCGTCGGAGCTTTCTTT CASSPGQATVGAFF
TRBJ2-2 . TRBD1 TRBV4-3 TGCGCCAGCAGCCAGCCCAGAGGGACAGGGGACCTCACCGGGGAGCTGTTTTTT CASSQPRGTGDLTGELFF
TRBJ1-1 . TRBD1 TRBV19 TGTGCCAGTCAGCTCGGGACAGGCACTGAAGCTTTCTTT CASQLGTGTEAFF
TRBJ2-6 . . TRBV2 TGTGCCAGCAGTGTTCGTCGGCCCCAGGGCGCGGGGGCCAACGTCCTGACTTTC CASSVRRPQGAGANVLTF
TRBJ1-6 . . TRBV7-2 TGTGCCAGCAGCTTAGGCAGCGATTCACCCCTCCACTTT CASSLGSDSPLHF
TRBJ2-7 . TRBD2 TRBV6-6 TGTGCCAGCAGCGCCGCGGCGGGAGGCTCACCCTACGAGCAGTACTTC CASSAAAGGSPYEQYF
TRBJ1-2 few TRBD1 TRBV4-2 TGTGCCAGCAGCCTGGGGGAGACAGGGGGCAATTTAATAAGCTACACCTTC CASSLGETGGNLISYTF
TRBJ2-1 once . TRBV19 TGTGCCAGTACCAGCCCCGGGGTCTCCTACAATGAGCAGTTCTTC CASTSPGVSYNEQFF